Listed below are T cell receptor beta chains from one sample, sequenced in a study of technical replicates of blood from a few donors. Clones were read by immunoSEQ multiplex PCR, and TCRdb kept only the in-frame ones, dropping some. Of about 13,000 clones in the sample, approximately 95% were seen once. The sequenced sample was PBMCs. These receptor sequences come from a human donor in good health. The CDR3 runs from the conserved cysteine through the conserved F or W. Fields, in order: D gene, clone size, V gene, J gene, CDR3 DNA, CDR3 protein. The D gene is left open where the match is weak. Size tells how often a clone was seen (once, few, many) or the class of an expanded clone, and some rows leave it out.

>NA|NA|TRBV11-2|TRBJ2-7
TGTGCCAGCAGCAGCCTCGGGGTTGGGGCCTACGAGCAGTACTTC
CASSSLGVGAYEQYF
>TRBD1|once|TRBV5-1|TRBJ2-2
TGCGCCAGCAGCTATGGGACAGGGCAGGCCGGGGAGCTGTTTTTT
CASSYGTGQAGELFF
>NA|NA|TRBV10-3|TRBJ1-2
TGTGCCATCAGTGAGAACTCCGGGGTAAGGTCTTATGGCTACACCTTC
CAISENSGVRSYGYTF
>TRBD2|NA|TRBV7-9|TRBJ2-3
TGTGCCAGCAGCCCCGCCTGGACTAGCGGGACCGGCACAGATACGCAGTATTTT
CASSPAWTSGTGTDTQYF
>NA|few|TRBV11-2|TRBJ2-7
TGTGCCAGCAGCTATGCCATCGGGGGTCCCCTAACAATCTACGAGCAGTACTTC
CASSYAIGGPLTIYEQYF
>TRBD1|NA|TRBV5-1|TRBJ2-5
TGCGCCAGCAGCTTGGCTGACAGGGGGGCGGAGACCCAGTACTTC
CASSLADRGAETQYF
>NA|NA|TRBV11-2|TRBJ1-2
TGTGCCAGCAGCTTAGTTAGCAGCTATGGCTACACCTTC
CASSLVSSYGYTF
>NA|NA|TRBV7-9|TRBJ1-1
TGTGCCAGCAGAAAACAGGAGTTCACTGAAGCTTTCTTT
CASRKQEFTEAFF
>TRBD1|NA|TRBV6-1|TRBJ2-7
TGTGCCAGCAGTGTCCTCGACAGGGGGCATTACGAGCAGTACTTC
CASSVLDRGHYEQYF
>TRBD2|NA|TRBV19|TRBJ2-7
TGTGCCAGTAGTTACAGACTAGCGGGAGGGACCTACGAGCAGTACTTC
CASSYRLAGGTYEQYF
>NA|NA|TRBV9|TRBJ2-2
TGTGCCAGCAGCGAGACTAGTAGGGAACAAACCGGGGAGCTGTTTTTT
CASSETSREQTGELFF
>NA|NA|TRBV11-2|TRBJ2-7
TGTGCCAGCAGCTTAGGCCGCGGGACAGGGGTAGCGGGGGCTTACGAGCAGTACTTC
CASSLGRGTGVAGAYEQYF
>TRBD1|once|TRBV30|TRBJ1-4
TGTGCCTGGCAGGACAGGGTTTATGGCAACGCTAATGAAAAACTGTTTTTT
CAWQDRVYGNANEKLFF
>NA|few|TRBV18|TRBJ2-6
TGTGCCAGCTCACCATACGGACAGGGAGGGGCTGGGGCCAACGTCCTGACTTTC
CASSPYGQGGAGANVLTF
>NA|NA|TRBV10-2|TRBJ2-7
TGCGCCAGCAGTGAGTCGGCAGCAGGTTCCTACGAGCAGTACTTC
CASSESAAGSYEQYF
>TRBD2|NA|TRBV14|TRBJ2-3
TGTGCCAGCAGCCAAGAGCCAAGCGGGGCGCAGTATTTT
CASSQEPSGAQYF
>TRBD2|NA|TRBV5-4|TRBJ2-5
TGTGCCAGCAGCGACCTGACTAGCGGGACGATACAAGAGACCCAGTACTTC
CASSDLTSGTIQETQYF
>TRBD2|NA|TRBV7-3|TRBJ2-1
TGTGCCAGCAGCCCTGGACTAGCGGGGGGCAATGAGCAGTTCTTC
CASSPGLAGGNEQFF
>NA|NA|TRBV25-1|TRBJ1-1
TGTGCCAGCCGGAGGGGGAACACTGAAGCTTTCTTT
CASRRGNTEAFF
>TRBD2|NA|TRBV5-1|TRBJ2-7
TGCGCCAGCAGCTTACTAGCGGGAGGGCCGGGGACCTACGAGCAGTACTTC
CASSLLAGGPGTYEQYF
>NA|NA|TRBV6-5|TRBJ2-1
TGTGCCAGCAGTAGACTAGGCAGTGAGCAGTTCTTC
CASSRLGSEQFF
>NA|NA|TRBV5-1|TRBJ2-5
TGCGCCAGCAGCTTGGGCGGCCAGGGCGAAGCGGAGACCCAGTACTTC
CASSLGGQGEAETQYF
>NA|NA|TRBV19|TRBJ1-1
TGTGCCAGTAGACATGGACAGCTAAACACTGAAGCTTTCTTT
CASRHGQLNTEAFF
>NA|NA|TRBV18|TRBJ2-2
TGTGCCAGCTCACCTCCTAGCCACCCCGGGGAGCTGTTTTTT
CASSPPSHPGELFF
>NA|NA|TRBV11-2|TRBJ2-7
TGTGCCAGCAGCTATCGTCGGGGGGCGCAGTACGAGCAGTACTTC
CASSYRRGAQYEQYF
>NA|NA|TRBV7-8|TRBJ1-2
TGTGCCAGCAGCCTAACAACAGGGAACTATGGCTACACCTTC
CASSLTTGNYGYTF
>TRBD2|NA|TRBV7-8|TRBJ2-1
TGTGCCAGCAGCTCCCACCGCGGACTAGCGGGGGCCTCCTACAATGAGCAGTTCTTC
CASSSHRGLAGASYNEQFF
>TRBD1|once|TRBV11-2|TRBJ1-4
TGTGCCAGCAGCTTAGTTAAAGGACAGGGGGCGGATGAAAAACTGTTTTTT
CASSLVKGQGADEKLFF
>TRBD1|NA|TRBV28|TRBJ2-7
TGTGCCAGCAGTTTATTCGACAGGGTGCACGAGCAGTACTTC
CASSLFDRVHEQYF
>TRBD2|NA|TRBV29-1|TRBJ2-3
TGCAGCGTTGATCGGACTAGCCTACGCACAGATACGCAGTATTTT
CSVDRTSLRTDTQYF
>NA|once|TRBV19|TRBJ2-7
TGTGCCAGTAGTATGTCCGGGACATACCTCTACGAGCAGTACTTC
CASSMSGTYLYEQYF
>TRBD2|NA|TRBV6-5|TRBJ2-1
TGTGCCAGCAGTGCGGGACTAGAAGGTTTGAATGAGCAGTTCTTC
CASSAGLEGLNEQFF
>TRBD2|NA|TRBV9|TRBJ2-2
TGTGCCAGCAGCGATGGGGGGACTAGCGGGACCGGGGAGCTGTTTTTT
CASSDGGTSGTGELFF
>TRBD1|NA|TRBV7-6|TRBJ2-5
TGTGCCAGCAGCTTAGGAGGACAGGGCGAGACCCAGTACTTC
CASSLGGQGETQYF
>NA|NA|TRBV21-1|TRBJ1-1
TGTGCCAGCAGGTACAGGGGGCGAGGCACTGAAGCTTTCTTT
CASRYRGRGTEAFF
>TRBD2|NA|TRBV27|TRBJ2-3
TGTGCCAGCAACCCACTAGCGGGGCGATTGGGTACGCAGTATTTT
CASNPLAGRLGTQYF
>NA|NA|TRBV5-1|TRBJ1-1
TGCGCCAGCAGCGACGGACACCTAGGAGGGTACACTGAAGCTTTCTTT
CASSDGHLGGYTEAFF
>NA|NA|TRBV5-6|TRBJ2-3
TGTGCCAGCACCCTTGGGGCCATAGATACGCAGTATTTT
CASTLGAIDTQYF
>NA|once|TRBV18|TRBJ1-4
TGTGCCAGCGGGCTGCAGACTAATGAAAAACTGTTTTTT
CASGLQTNEKLFF